The clone carrying this T cell receptor beta chain was seen a handful of times. Antigen unknown. The TCRbeta library was prepared with unique molecular identifiers. One entry per CDR3 protein, called by TCRdb with MiXCR from the PCR reads. This sample has about 980,000 distinct CDR3 sequences, with around 30% found just once. The V gene end was trimmed by 7 bases and the J gene end by 5 bases; junction bases not matched to a gene: 3. This CDR3 is built from 13 residues. Germline V gives CDR1 MNHNY, CDR2 SVGAGI (reference sequence). The sample comes from a study of T-cell reconstitution after alpha-beta-depleted transplantation in children. Study conclusions and caveats: A year had passed since transplant, and T-cell counts and diversity by then came mostly from newly produced T cells. Reportedly, roughly two months post-transplant, alpha-beta T cells arose from several hundred expanded graft clones.

The sequenced sample was PBMCs, mostly from graft donor cells, obtained 360 days after TCRalphabeta/CD19-depleted stem cell transplant. This clonotype was sampled from a boy in the first two years of life who had a stem cell transplant for SCID, so the T cells may come from the graft donor. The rearrangement uses TRBV6-6 and TRBJ2-5; 11 bases agree with TRBD2. CDR3 loop: CASTLAGGETQYF. CDR3 coding DNA: TGTGCCAGCACCTTAGCGGGGGGGGAGACCCAGTACTTC.